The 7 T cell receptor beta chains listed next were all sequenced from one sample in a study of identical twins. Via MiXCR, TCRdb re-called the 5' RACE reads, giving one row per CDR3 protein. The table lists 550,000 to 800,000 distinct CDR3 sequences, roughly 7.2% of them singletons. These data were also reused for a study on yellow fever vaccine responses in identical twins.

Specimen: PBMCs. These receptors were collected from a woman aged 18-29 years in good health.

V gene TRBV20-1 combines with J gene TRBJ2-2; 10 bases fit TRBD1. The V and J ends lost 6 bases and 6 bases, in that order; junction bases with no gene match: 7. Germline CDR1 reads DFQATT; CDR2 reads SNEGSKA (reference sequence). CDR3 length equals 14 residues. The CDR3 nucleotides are TGCAGTGCGCCGGGACAGGGGACCCCCGGGGAGCTGTTTTTT. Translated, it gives CSAPGQGTPGELFF.

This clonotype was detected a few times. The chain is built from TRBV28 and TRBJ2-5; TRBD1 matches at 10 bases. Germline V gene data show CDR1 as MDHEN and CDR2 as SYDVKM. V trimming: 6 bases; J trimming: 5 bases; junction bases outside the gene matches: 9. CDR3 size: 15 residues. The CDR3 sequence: CASSQDRGRRETQYF. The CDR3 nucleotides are TGTGCCAGCAGCCAAGACAGGGGGCGCAGGGAGACCCAGTACTTC.

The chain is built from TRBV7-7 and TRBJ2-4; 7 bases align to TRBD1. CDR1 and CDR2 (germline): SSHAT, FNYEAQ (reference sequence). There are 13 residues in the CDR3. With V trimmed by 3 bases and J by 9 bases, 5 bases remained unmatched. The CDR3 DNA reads TGTGCCAGCAGCTTGGGGTCAGGGGGCATTCAGTACTTC. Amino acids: CASSLGSGGIQYF.

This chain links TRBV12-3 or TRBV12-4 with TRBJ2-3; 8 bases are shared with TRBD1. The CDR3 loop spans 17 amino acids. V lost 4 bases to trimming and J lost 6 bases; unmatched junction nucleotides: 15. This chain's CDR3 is CASSSRGRAGGRDTQYF. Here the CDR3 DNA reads TGTGCCAGCAGTTCTCGCGGGCGGGCAGGGGGCAGGGATACGCAGTATTTT.

The CDR3 DNA follows: TGTGCCAGCAGCCACGGACAGGGTGCCGAGCAGTACGTC. It codes for CASSHGQGAEQYV. This chain connects TRBV3-1 to TRBJ2-7, with TRBD1 identical over 8 bases. CDR1 LGHDT and CDR2 YNNKEL come from the germline V gene (reference sequence). This CDR3 comprises 13 residues. Trimming removed 3 bases from V and 6 bases from J; junction bases left unmatched: 4.

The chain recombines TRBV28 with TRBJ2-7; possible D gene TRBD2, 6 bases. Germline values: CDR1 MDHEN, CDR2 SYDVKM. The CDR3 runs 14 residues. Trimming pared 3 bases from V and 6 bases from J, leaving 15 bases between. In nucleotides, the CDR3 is TGTGCCAGCAGTTTCCGGACGTTGGGAGGCGAGCAGTACGTC. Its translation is CASSFRTLGGEQYV.

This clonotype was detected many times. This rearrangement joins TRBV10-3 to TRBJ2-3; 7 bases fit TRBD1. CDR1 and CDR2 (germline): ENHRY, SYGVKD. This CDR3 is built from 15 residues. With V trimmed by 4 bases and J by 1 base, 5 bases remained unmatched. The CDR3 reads CAISAGQDRTDTQYF. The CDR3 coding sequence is TGTGCCATCAGTGCCGGACAGGATCGCACAGATACGCAGTATTTT.